The 11 T cell receptor beta chains presented below share a single source sample, sequenced in a study of T cell clonality in common variable immunodeficiency. Repertoires were generated with immunoSEQ multiplex PCR, while TCRdb's copy carries only in-frame clones and drops some. Singletons are absent from the sample, which has approximately 81,000 clones. Sequencing used peripheral blood mononuclear cells. Receptors originate from a person aged 18 to 69 in good health.

This clone has ten or more counts. The sequenced fragment ends 3 residues before the CDR3 boundary, so the rest is inferred from the germline J gene. The rearrangement links TRBV18 to TRBJ2-7, with 9 bases that match TRBD1. Germline-derived CDR1 and CDR2 are KGHSH and LQKENI. The CDR3 consists of 14 residues. V gave up 6 bases and J gave up 5 bases; unmatched junction bases: 8. The sequenced CDR3 bases are TGTGCCAGCTCCCTCCGGACAGGGGTAAACGAG. Translated: CASSLRTGVNE. The complete CDR3 protein is CASSLRTGVNEQYF.

This clone was observed a few times. The read terminates 3 residues ahead of where the CDR3 ends, so the germline J gene completes it. The chain carries TRBV7-9 and TRBJ2-7, with D maybe TRBD1 (5 bases). CDR1 is SEHNR, CDR2 FQNEAQ, per germline (reference sequence). V lost 5 bases and J 2 bases, leaving 13 bases between the germline ends. The CDR3 length is 14 residues. The CDR3 spells CASSLGRATYEQYF. The CDR3 DNA, read in part, is TGTGCCAGCAGCCTCGGCAGGGCTACCTACGAG.

This clone was seen at least ten times. The read gets to within 3 residues of the CDR3 end, and the germline J gene fills in the rest. This chain connects TRBV29-1 to TRBJ2-5; 7 nucleotides line up with TRBD2. The V gene end was trimmed by 4 bases and the J gene end by 4 bases; junction bases not matched to a gene: 15. CDR1 and CDR2 from the germline V gene are SQVTM and ANQGSEA. The CDR3 totals 16 residues. The CDR3 sequence is CSVATPGLVNIETQYF. The covered CDR3 bases are TGCAGCGTTGCGACACCAGGACTAGTCAATATAGAGACC.

This clone was seen ten or more times. The read finishes 3 residues shy of the CDR3 end, and the germline J gene is used to complete it. This chain links TRBV6-2 or TRBV6-3 with TRBJ2-7; 8 positions agree with TRBD1. V was clipped by 7 bases and J by 1 base; unmatched bases: 15. CDR1 is MNHEY and CDR2 is SVGEGT in the germline V gene. The CDR3 runs to 17 residues. The CDR3 spells CASTPPGTGQESYEQYF. The sequenced CDR3 bases are TGTGCCAGCACCCCCCCAGGTACGGGACAGGAGTCCTACGAG.

This clone was observed many times. A read error is possible here, since a much larger clone lies one base away. Sequencing ends 3 residues short of the CDR3 end; the germline J gene provides the rest. The chain employs TRBV5-1 and TRBJ1-2, with D possibly TRBD1 on 6 matching bases. Per germline, CDR1 SGHRS and CDR2 YFSETQ. V was trimmed by 3 bases and J by 2 bases, leaving 8 bases between them. The CDR3 has 13 amino acids. The CDR3: CASSYTGNYGYTF. The sequenced CDR3 bases are TGCGCCAGCAGCTACACAGGGAACTATGGC.

This clone was counted at least ten times. The read is 3 residues too short to cover the CDR3 end, so that end is filled in from the germline J gene. The gene calls are TRBV20-1 and TRBJ1-1; TRBD1 aligns across 10 bases. The length of the CDR3 is 16 residues. Germline CDR1 reads DFQATT; CDR2 reads SNEGSKA (reference sequence). With 2 bases clipped from V and 2 bases from J, the junction kept 8 bases outside the gene matches. The CDR3 DNA, read in part, is TGCAGTGCTAGACCCGGGACAGGGGTTATTAACACTGAA. It encodes CSARPGTGVINTE. The CDR3 reads in full as CSARPGTGVINTEAFF.

This clone was detected only a few times. Coverage ceases 3 residues before the CDR3 finishes, and the germline J gene fills in the end. The chain uses TRBV7-8 and TRBJ2-1, with 10 bases matching TRBD1. After removal of 5 bases from V and 5 bases from J, the junction contained 15 bases not matched to a gene. This CDR3 is 18 amino acids long. The germline gives CDR1 SGHVS, CDR2 FQNEAQ. The CDR3 spells CASSPHTQTGGIDNEQFF. The CDR3 DNA, read in part, is TGTGCCAGCAGCCCCCACACCCAGACAGGGGGCATCGACAATGAG.

The table lists this clone with many counts. Coverage ceases 3 residues before the CDR3 finishes, and the germline J gene fills in the end. The chain recombines TRBV27 with TRBJ2-5; 10 nucleotides agree with TRBD1. The CDR3 totals 13 residues. The V segment lost 11 bases and the J segment 5 bases; nucleotides outside the gene matches: 8. The germline V gene has CDR1 MNHEY and CDR2 SMNVEV (reference sequence). The sequenced CDR3 bases are TGTGCCGCCGGGACAGGGGAAATTGAGACC. It is translated as CAAGTGEIET. Given in full, the CDR3 is CAAGTGEIETQYF.

This clone appeared many times. The observed sequence ends 3 residues before the CDR3 terminus, with the missing tail filled in from the germline J gene. The chain links TRBV9 to TRBJ2-3, with D perhaps TRBD1 (6 bases). From germline, CDR1 is SGDLS and CDR2 YYNGEE. The CDR3 covers 15 residues. V was pared by 7 bases and J by 1 base, with 16 bases between. Partial CDR3 DNA: TGTGCCAGCCCGTGGGGGCGGGCGGGCACAGATACG. It encodes CASPWGRAGTDT. The full CDR3 sequence reads CASPWGRAGTDTQYF.

This clone has at least ten counts. The observed sequence ends 3 residues before the CDR3 terminus, with the missing tail filled in from the germline J gene. This sequence joins TRBV19 and TRBJ2-2; the match to TRBD2 covers 12 bases. CDR3 length: 16 amino acids. Germline CDR1 is LNHDA and CDR2 is SQIVND (reference sequence). Losses at the gene ends were 6 bases for V and 6 bases for J; bases not matched to a gene: 8. Incomplete CDR3 DNA: TGTGCCAGTAGCCTAGCGGGAGGGCCCTATCCCGGGGAG. Residues: CASSLAGGPYPGE. The whole CDR3 is CASSLAGGPYPGELFF.

This clone occurred many times. Sequencing ends 3 residues short of the CDR3 end; the germline J gene provides the rest. The chain employs TRBV28 and TRBJ2-7, with 7 bases that match TRBD2. The CDR3 consists of 17 residues. Germline V gene lookup returns CDR1 MDHEN and CDR2 SYDVKM. The V segment lost 5 bases and the J segment 4 bases; nucleotides outside the gene matches: 17. CDR3: CASSLPLSGPAIYEQYF. The part of the CDR3 DNA that was read is TGTGCCAGCAGTCTCCCCCTTAGCGGGCCAGCAATTTACGAG.